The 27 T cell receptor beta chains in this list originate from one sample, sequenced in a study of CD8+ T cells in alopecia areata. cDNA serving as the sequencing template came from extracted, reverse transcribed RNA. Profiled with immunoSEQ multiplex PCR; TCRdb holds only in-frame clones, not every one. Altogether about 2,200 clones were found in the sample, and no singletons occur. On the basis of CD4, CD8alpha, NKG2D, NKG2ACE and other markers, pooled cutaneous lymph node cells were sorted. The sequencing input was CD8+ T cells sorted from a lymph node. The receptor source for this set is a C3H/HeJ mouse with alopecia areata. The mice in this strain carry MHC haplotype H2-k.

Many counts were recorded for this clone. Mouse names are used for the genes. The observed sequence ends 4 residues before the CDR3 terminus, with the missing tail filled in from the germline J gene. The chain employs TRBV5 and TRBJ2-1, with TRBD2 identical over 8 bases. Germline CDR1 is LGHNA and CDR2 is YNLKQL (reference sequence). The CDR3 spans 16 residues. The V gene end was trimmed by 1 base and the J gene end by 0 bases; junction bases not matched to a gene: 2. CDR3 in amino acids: CASSQVGGGNYAEQFF. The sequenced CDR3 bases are TGTGCCAGCAGCCAAGTGGGGGGGGGTAACTATGCT.

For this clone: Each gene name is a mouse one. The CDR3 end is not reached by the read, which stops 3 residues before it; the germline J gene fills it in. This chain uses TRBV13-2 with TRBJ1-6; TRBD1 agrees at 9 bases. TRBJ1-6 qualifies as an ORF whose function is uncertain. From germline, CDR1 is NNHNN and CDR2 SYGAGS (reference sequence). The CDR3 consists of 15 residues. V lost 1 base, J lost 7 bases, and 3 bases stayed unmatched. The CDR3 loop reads CASGDYRGLNSPLYF. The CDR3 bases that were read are TGTGCCAGCGGTGATTACAGGGGGCTGAATTCGCCC.

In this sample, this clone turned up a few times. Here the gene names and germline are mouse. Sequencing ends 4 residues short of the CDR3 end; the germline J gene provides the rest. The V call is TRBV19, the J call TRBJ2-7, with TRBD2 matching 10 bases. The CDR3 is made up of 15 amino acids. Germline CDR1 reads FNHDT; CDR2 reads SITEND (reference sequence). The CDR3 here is CASSMPGGARDEQYF. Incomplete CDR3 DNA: TGTGCCAGCAGTATGCCTGGGGGGGCGCGGGAT.

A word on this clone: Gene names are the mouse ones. Partial CDR3 DNA: TGTGCCAGCAGTACAGGGACTGGCTAT. It is translated as CASSTGTGY. The CDR3, in full, reads CASSTGTGYEQYF. The chain uses TRBV19 and TRBJ2-7; the match to TRBD2 covers 8 bases. The read stops 4 residues short of the end of the CDR3; the missing end is completed from the germline J gene. The CDR3 has 13 amino acids. V gave up 3 bases and J gave up 3 bases; unmatched junction bases: 2. Looked up from germline, CDR1 is FNHDT and CDR2 is SITEND (reference sequence).

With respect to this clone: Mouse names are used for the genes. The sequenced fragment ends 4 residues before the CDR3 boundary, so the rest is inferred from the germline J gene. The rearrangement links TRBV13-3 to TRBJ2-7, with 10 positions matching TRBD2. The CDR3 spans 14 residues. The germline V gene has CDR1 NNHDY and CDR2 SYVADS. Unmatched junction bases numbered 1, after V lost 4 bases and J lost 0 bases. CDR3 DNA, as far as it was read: TGTGCCAGCAGTTACTGGGGGGGCTCCTAT. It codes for CASSYWGGSY. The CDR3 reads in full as CASSYWGGSYEQYF.

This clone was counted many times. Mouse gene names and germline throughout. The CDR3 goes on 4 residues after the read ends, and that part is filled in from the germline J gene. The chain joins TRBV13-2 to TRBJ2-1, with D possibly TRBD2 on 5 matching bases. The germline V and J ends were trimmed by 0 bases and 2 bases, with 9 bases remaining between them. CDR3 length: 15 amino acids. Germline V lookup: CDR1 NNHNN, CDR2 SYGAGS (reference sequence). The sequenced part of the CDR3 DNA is TGTGCCAGCGGTGATGCTGCTGGGTACTATGCT. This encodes CASGDAAGYYA. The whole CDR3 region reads CASGDAAGYYAEQFF.

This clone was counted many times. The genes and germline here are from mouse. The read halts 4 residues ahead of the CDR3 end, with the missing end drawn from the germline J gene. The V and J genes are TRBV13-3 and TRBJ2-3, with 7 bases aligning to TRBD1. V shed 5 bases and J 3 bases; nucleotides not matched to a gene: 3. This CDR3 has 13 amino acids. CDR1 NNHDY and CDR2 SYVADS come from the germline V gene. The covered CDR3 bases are TGTGCCAGCAGGCACAGGGGAGCAGAA. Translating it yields CASRHRGAE. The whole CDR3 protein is CASRHRGAETLYF.

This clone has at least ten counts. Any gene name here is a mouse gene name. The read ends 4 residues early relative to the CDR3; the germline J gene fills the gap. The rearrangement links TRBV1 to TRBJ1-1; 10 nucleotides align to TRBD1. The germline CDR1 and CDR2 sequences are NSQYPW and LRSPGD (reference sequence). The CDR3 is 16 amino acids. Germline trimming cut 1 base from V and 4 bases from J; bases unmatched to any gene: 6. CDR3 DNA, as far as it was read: TGCACCTGCAGTGCAGGGACAGGGGGAGTTGGCACA. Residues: CTCSAGTGGVGT. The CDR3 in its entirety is CTCSAGTGGVGTEVFF.

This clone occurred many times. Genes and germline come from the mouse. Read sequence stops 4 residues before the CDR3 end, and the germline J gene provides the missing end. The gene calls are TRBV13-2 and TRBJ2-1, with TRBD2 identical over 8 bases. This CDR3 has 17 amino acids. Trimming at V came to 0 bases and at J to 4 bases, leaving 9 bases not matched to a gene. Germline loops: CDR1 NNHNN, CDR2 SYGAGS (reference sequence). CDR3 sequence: CASGDGALGGEYAEQFF. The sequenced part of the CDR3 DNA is TGTGCCAGCGGTGATGGGGCGCTGGGGGGTGAGTATGCT.

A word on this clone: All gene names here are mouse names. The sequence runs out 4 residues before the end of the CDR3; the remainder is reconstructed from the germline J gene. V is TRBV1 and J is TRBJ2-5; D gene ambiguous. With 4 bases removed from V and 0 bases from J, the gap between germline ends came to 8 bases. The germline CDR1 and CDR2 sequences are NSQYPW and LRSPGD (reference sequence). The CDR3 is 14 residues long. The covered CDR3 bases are TGCACCTGCAGTGATACATTTAACCAAGAC. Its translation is CTCSDTFNQD. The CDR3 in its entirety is CTCSDTFNQDTQYF.

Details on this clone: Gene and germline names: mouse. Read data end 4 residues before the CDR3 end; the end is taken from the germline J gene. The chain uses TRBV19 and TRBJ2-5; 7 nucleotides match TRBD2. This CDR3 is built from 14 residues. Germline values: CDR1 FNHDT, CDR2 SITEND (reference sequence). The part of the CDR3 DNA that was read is TGTGCCAGCAGTATAGAGCTGGGGGAGGAC. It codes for CASSIELGED. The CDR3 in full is CASSIELGEDTQYF.

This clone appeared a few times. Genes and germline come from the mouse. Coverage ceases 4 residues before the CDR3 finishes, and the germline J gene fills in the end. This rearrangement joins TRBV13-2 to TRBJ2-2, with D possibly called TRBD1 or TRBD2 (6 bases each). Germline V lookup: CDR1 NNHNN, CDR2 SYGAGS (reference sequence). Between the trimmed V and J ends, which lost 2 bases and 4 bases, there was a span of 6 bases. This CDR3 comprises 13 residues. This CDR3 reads CASGEGATGQLYF. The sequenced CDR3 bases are TGTGCCAGCGGTGAGGGGGCCACCGGG.

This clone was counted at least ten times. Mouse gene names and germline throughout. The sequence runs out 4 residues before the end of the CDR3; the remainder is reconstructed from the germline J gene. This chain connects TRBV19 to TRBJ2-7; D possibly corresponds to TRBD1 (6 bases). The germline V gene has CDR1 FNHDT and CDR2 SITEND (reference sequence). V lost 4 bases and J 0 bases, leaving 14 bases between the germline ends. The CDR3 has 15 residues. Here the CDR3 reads CASSPLDRSSYEQYF. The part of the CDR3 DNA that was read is TGTGCCAGCAGTCCACTTGACAGGAGCTCCTAT.

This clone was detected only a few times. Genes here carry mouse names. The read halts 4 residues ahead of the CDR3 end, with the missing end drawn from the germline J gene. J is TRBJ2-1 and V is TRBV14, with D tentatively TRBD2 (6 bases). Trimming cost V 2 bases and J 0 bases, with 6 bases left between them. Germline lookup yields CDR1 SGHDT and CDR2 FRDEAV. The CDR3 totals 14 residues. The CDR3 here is CASSLGGNYAEQFF. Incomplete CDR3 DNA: TGTGCCAGCAGTTTGGGGGGTAACTATGCT.

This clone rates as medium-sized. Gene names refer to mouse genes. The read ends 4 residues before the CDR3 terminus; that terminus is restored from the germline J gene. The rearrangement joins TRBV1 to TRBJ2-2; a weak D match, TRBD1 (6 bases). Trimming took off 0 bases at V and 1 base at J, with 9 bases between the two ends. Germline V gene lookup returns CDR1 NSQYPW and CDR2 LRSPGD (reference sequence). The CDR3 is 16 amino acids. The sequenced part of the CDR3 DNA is TGCACCTGCAGTGCAGATCGGGGACAAAACACCGGG. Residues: CTCSADRGQNTG. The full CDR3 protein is CTCSADRGQNTGQLYF.

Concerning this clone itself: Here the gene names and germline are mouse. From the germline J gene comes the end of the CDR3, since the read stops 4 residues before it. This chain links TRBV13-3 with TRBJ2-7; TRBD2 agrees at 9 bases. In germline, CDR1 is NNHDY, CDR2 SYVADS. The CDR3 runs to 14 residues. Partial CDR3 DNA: TGTGCCAGCAGTGAGTGGGACTGGGAGTAT. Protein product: CASSEWDWEY. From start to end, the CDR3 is CASSEWDWEYEQYF.

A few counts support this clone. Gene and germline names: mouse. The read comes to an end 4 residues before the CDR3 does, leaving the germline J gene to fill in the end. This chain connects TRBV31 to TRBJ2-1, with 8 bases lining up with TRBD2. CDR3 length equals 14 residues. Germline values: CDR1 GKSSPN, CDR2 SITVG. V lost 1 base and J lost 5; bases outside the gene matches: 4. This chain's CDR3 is CAWSRGGADAEQFF. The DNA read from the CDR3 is TGTGCCTGGAGTCGGGGGGGCGCTGATGCT. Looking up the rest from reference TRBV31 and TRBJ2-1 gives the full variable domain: AQTIHQWPVAEIKAVGSPLSLGCTIKGKSSPNLYWYWQATGGTLQQLFYSITVGQVESVVQLNLSASRPKDDQFILSTEKLLLSHSGFYLCAWSRGGADAEQFFGPGTRLTVL.

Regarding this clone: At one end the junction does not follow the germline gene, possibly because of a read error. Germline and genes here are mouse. The CDR3 region is CAGRAGTGTETLYF. CDR3 DNA, as far as it was read: TGTGCCGGCAGGGCCGGGACAGGGACAGAA. This chain connects TRBV13-1 to TRBJ2-3; 9 bases fit TRBD1. Read data end 4 residues before the CDR3 end; the end is taken from the germline J gene. The germline V gene has CDR1 NSHNY and CDR2 SYGAGN. This CDR3 has 14 residues.

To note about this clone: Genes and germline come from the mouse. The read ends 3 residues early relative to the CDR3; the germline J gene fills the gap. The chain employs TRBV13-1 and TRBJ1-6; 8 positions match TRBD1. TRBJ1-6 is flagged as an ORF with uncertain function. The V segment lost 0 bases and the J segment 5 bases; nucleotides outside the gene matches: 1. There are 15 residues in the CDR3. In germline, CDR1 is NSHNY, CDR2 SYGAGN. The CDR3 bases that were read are TGTGCCAGCAGTGATGGACAGGGGCATAATTCGCCC. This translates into CASSDGQGHNSP. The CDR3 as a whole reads CASSDGQGHNSPLYF.

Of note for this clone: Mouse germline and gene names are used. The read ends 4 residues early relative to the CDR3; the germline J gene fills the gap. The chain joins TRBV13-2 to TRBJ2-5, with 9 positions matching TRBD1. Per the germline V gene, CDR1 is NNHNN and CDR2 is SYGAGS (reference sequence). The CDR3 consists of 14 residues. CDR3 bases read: TGTGCCAGCGGTGCCACAGGGGGCCGAGAC. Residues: CASGATGGRD. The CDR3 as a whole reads CASGATGGRDTQYF.

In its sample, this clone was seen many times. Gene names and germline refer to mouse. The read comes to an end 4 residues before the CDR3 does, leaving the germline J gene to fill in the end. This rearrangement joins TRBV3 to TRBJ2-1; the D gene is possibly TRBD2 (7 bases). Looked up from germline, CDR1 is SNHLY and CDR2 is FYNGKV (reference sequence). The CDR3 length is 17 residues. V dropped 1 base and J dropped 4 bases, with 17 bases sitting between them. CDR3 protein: CASSLVLGEGGYAEQFF. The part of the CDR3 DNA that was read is TGTGCCAGCAGCTTAGTTCTGGGGGAGGGGGGATATGCT. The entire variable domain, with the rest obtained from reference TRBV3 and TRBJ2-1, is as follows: GPKVLQIPSHQIIDMGQMVTLNCDPVSNHLYFYWYKQILGQQMEFLVNFYNGKVMEKSKLFKDQFSVERPDGSYFTLKIQPTALEDSAVYFCASSLVLGEGGYAEQFFGPGTRLTVL.

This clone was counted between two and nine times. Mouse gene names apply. The DNA read from the CDR3 is TGTGCCAGCGGTGATCTGGGGGGAGATGCAGAA. Its protein is CASGDLGGDAE. The entire CDR3 protein is CASGDLGGDAETLYF. The chain is built from TRBV13-2 and TRBJ2-3; 8 bases line up with TRBD2. The CDR3 is cut off 4 residues early in the read; its end comes from the germline J gene. Germline values: CDR1 NNHNN, CDR2 SYGAGS (reference sequence). V was clipped by 1 base and J by 2 bases; unmatched bases: 3. This CDR3 has 15 amino acids.

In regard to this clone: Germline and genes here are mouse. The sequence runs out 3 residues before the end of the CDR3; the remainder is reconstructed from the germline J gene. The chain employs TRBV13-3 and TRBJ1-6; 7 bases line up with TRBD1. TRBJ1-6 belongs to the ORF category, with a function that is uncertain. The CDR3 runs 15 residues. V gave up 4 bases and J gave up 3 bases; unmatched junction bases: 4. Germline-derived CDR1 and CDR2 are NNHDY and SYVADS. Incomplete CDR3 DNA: TGTGCCAGCAGTATGAGACAGGGCTATAATTCGCCC. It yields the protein CASSMRQGYNSP. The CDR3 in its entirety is CASSMRQGYNSPLYF.

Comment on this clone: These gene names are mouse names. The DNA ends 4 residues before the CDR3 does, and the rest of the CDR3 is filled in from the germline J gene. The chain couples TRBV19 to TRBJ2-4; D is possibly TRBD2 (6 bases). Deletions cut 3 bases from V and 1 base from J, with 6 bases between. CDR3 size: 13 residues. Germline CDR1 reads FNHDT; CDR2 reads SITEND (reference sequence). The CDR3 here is CASSRLGQNTLYF. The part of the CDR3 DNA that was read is TGTGCCAGCAGTAGACTGGGTCAAAAC.

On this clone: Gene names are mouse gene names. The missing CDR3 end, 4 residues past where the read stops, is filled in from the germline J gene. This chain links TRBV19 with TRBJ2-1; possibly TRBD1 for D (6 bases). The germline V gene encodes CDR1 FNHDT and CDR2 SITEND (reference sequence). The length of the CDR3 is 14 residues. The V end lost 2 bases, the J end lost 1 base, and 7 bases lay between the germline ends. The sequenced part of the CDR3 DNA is TGTGCCAGCAGTATGCAGGGGAACTATGCT. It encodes CASSMQGNYA. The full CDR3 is CASSMQGNYAEQFF. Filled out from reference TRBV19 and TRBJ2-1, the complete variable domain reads GGIITQTPKFLIGQEGQKLTLKCQQNFNHDTMYWYRQDSGKGLRLIYYSITENDLQKGDLSEGYDASREKKSSFSLTVTSAQKNEMAVFLCASSMQGNYAEQFFGPGTRLTVL.

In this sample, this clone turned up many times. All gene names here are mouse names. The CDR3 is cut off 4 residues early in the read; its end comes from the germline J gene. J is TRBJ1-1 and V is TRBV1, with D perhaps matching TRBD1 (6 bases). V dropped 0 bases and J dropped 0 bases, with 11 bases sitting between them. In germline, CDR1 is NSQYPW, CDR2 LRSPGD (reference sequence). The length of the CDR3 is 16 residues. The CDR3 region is CTCSADLGTTNTEVFF. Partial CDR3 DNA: TGCACCTGCAGTGCAGATCTCGGGACAACAAACACA.

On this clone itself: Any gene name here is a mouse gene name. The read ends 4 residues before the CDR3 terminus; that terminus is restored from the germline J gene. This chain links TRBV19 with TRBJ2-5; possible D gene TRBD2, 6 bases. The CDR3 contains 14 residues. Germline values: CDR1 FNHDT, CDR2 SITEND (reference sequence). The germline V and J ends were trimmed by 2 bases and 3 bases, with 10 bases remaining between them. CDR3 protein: CASSIDGGQDTQYF. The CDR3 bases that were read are TGTGCCAGCAGTATTGACGGGGGGCAAGAC.